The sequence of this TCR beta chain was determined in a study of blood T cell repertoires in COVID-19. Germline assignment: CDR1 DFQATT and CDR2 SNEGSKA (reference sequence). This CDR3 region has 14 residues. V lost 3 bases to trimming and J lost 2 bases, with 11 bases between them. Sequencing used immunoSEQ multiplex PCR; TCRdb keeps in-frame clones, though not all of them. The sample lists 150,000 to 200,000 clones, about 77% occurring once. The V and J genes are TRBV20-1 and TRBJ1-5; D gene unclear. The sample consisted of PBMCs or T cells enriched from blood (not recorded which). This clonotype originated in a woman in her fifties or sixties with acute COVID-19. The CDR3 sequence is CSASWRDGNQPQHF. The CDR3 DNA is TGCAGTGCTAGTTGGAGGGATGGCAATCAGCCCCAGCATTTT.